The clone carrying this TCR beta chain occurred many times. Its specificity is not known. Indicated time point: newly diagnosed GD, antithyroid drugs for less than 3 months. Scientists built the TCR library using RNA that was extracted from PBMCs. The data originate from a study of regulatory T cells in long-lasting Graves disease. Study conclusions and caveats: Newly diagnosed Graves' patients had higher TCR diversity than persistent ones.

Looked up from germline, CDR1 is SGHNT and CDR2 is YENEEA. The CDR3 extends over 16 amino acids. The germline V and J ends were trimmed by 1 base and 0 bases, with 10 bases remaining between them. Arm-PCR of CDR3 regions and iRepertoire HTBI primers were the basis on which TCR beta libraries were built. TCRdb passed the multiplex PCR reads through MiXCR, listing each CDR3 protein once. The sample includes around 450,000 distinct CDR3 sequences, 15% of them seen just once. These data also formed part of another study, on T cells in Graves' hyperthyroidism and ophthalmopathy. This second study says: The HTBI primer set was used in a first-round RT-PCR of the TCR CDR3. Most expanded thyroid clonotypes above 0.001 recurred in blood.

The rearrangement links TRBV11-3 to TRBJ2-1; possible D gene TRBD2, 6 bases. The input for sequencing was peripheral blood mononuclear cells (PBMCs), taken at new diagnosis, from a patient treated with antithyroid drugs. This clonotype originated in a woman aged 25 to 39 with Graves disease. The chain's CDR3 is CASSLGGLDSYNEQFF. The CDR3 DNA reads as TGTGCCAGCAGCTTAGGGGGACTCGACTCCTACAATGAGCAGTTCTTC.